These T cell receptor beta chains were read from a single sample in a study of lymphopenia after photon versus proton radiotherapy. Profiled with immunoSEQ multiplex PCR; TCRdb holds only in-frame clones, not every one. The sample consists of approximately 13,000 clones, roughly four fifths of them appearing once. The sample was peripheral blood, taken from a patient treated with photon-based radiotherapy. The receptors originated from a man aged 50 to 60 with gastric cancer. CDR3s include the opening cysteine and the closing phenylalanine or tryptophan. The order of the fields is CDR3 DNA, CDR3 protein, clone size, D gene, J gene, V gene. D genes are given only for firm matches. A clone size is listed for some rows: how often the clone was seen (once, few, many), or a class if it is expanded.

cdr3_nt: TGTGCCAGTAAGAGGGACAGGCTGCAAGAGACCCAGTACTTC
cdr3_aa: CASKRDRLQETQYF
clone_size: -
d_call: TRBD1
j_call: TRBJ2-5
v_call: TRBV19

cdr3_nt: TGTGCCAGCAGTGAAATCGTTAATGAGCAGTTCTTC
cdr3_aa: CASSEIVNEQFF
clone_size: -
d_call: -
j_call: TRBJ2-1
v_call: TRBV2

cdr3_nt: TGTGCCAGCAGCCAAGGCCAGGGAGTGAGCTACGAGCAGTACTTC
cdr3_aa: CASSQGQGVSYEQYF
clone_size: few
d_call: -
j_call: TRBJ2-7
v_call: TRBV4-2

cdr3_nt: TGTGCCAGCAGCCAAGACAGGGCCCCCGGGGAGCTGTTTTTT
cdr3_aa: CASSQDRAPGELFF
clone_size: few
d_call: -
j_call: TRBJ2-2
v_call: TRBV21-1

cdr3_nt: TGTGCCAGCAGCTTTACTAGGGGTGAAAAACTGTTTTTT
cdr3_aa: CASSFTRGEKLFF
clone_size: once
d_call: -
j_call: TRBJ1-4
v_call: TRBV5-6

cdr3_nt: TGTGCCAGCAGCTTAGGGGCCGGGACAGGGGTCACCGGGGAGCTGTTTTTT
cdr3_aa: CASSLGAGTGVTGELFF
clone_size: -
d_call: TRBD1
j_call: TRBJ2-2
v_call: TRBV7-8

cdr3_nt: TGTGCCAGCAGTACCCGGGACAGCAAATACTATGCGGGGAGCTCCTATAATTCACCCCTCCACTTT
cdr3_aa: CASSTRDSKYYAGSSYNSPLHF
clone_size: large
d_call: TRBD1
j_call: TRBJ1-6
v_call: TRBV7-8

cdr3_nt: TGCGCCAGCAGCTTAGGGATAGAGAGGTCACCCCTCCACTTT
cdr3_aa: CASSLGIERSPLHF
clone_size: -
d_call: -
j_call: TRBJ1-6
v_call: TRBV5-1

cdr3_nt: TGTGCTAGTGGTTCCCCCCGACTAGCGGGGAGCCCGTGGGAGACCCAGTACTTC
cdr3_aa: CASGSPRLAGSPWETQYF
clone_size: -
d_call: TRBD2
j_call: TRBJ2-5
v_call: TRBV12-5

cdr3_nt: TGTGCCAGCAGCTTCCTAGCGGGGGGCACAGATACGCAGTATTTT
cdr3_aa: CASSFLAGGTDTQYF
clone_size: -
d_call: TRBD2
j_call: TRBJ2-3
v_call: TRBV11-2

cdr3_nt: TGTGCCTGGAGTTGGCAGGATGAAGCTTTCTTT
cdr3_aa: CAWSWQDEAFF
clone_size: once
d_call: -
j_call: TRBJ1-1
v_call: TRBV30

cdr3_nt: TGTGCCAGTAGTGTCGGTCAGGGCACCGGGGAGCTGTTTTTT
cdr3_aa: CASSVGQGTGELFF
clone_size: once
d_call: -
j_call: TRBJ2-2
v_call: TRBV19

cdr3_nt: TGTGCCAGTAGTATGAAGTTGGCGGTAGGCAGGGAAAACTATGGCTACACCTTC
cdr3_aa: CASSMKLAVGRENYGYTF
clone_size: -
d_call: -
j_call: TRBJ1-2
v_call: TRBV19

cdr3_nt: TGTGCCAGTAGGGACAGGGAAACCACTGAAGCTTTCTTT
cdr3_aa: CASRDRETTEAFF
clone_size: -
d_call: TRBD1
j_call: TRBJ1-1
v_call: TRBV19

cdr3_nt: TGTGCCAGCAGCGTAGCCGGGGCCGAGGGCACAGATACGCAGTATTTT
cdr3_aa: CASSVAGAEGTDTQYF
clone_size: once
d_call: -
j_call: TRBJ2-3
v_call: TRBV9

cdr3_nt: TGCGCCAGCAGCTTGAACGGGCGGGCTAGCACAGATACGCAGTATTTT
cdr3_aa: CASSLNGRASTDTQYF
clone_size: -
d_call: -
j_call: TRBJ2-3
v_call: TRBV5-1

cdr3_nt: TGTGCCAGCAGCTTCTCGGACACATCAAGAGAAACCCAGTACTTC
cdr3_aa: CASSFSDTSRETQYF
clone_size: -
d_call: -
j_call: TRBJ2-5
v_call: TRBV5-5

cdr3_nt: TGTGCCAGCAGCAGTTGGGGGGCGGATACGCAGTATTTT
cdr3_aa: CASSSWGADTQYF
clone_size: few
d_call: -
j_call: TRBJ2-3
v_call: TRBV6-1

cdr3_nt: TGCGCCAGCAGCTTGGCCGGGGGGTCGGGGGCTTTCTTT
cdr3_aa: CASSLAGGSGAFF
clone_size: once
d_call: -
j_call: TRBJ1-1
v_call: TRBV5-1

cdr3_nt: TGCAGCGGCAGGTGGACGGCCCAAGAGACCCAGTACTTC
cdr3_aa: CSGRWTAQETQYF
clone_size: -
d_call: -
j_call: TRBJ2-5
v_call: TRBV29-1

cdr3_nt: TGTGCCAGCTCACTTTATAGGACCACAGATACGCAGTATTTT
cdr3_aa: CASSLYRTTDTQYF
clone_size: -
d_call: -
j_call: TRBJ2-3
v_call: TRBV18

cdr3_nt: TGTGCCAGCAGCTTAGGACACCGGGAGAGGAACACTGAAGCTTTCTTT
cdr3_aa: CASSLGHRERNTEAFF
clone_size: -
d_call: -
j_call: TRBJ1-1
v_call: TRBV11-2

cdr3_nt: TGTGCCAGCCAACAGGTTGGGGCCAACGTCCTGACTTTC
cdr3_aa: CASQQVGANVLTF
clone_size: -
d_call: -
j_call: TRBJ2-6
v_call: TRBV27

cdr3_nt: TGTGCCAGCAGTGAGAGGGGAGCCAAAAACATTCAGTACTTC
cdr3_aa: CASSERGAKNIQYF
clone_size: -
d_call: -
j_call: TRBJ2-4
v_call: TRBV25-1

cdr3_nt: TGTGCCATATCGACAGGGAACCCAAATCAGCCCCAGCATTTT
cdr3_aa: CAISTGNPNQPQHF
clone_size: -
d_call: TRBD1
j_call: TRBJ1-5
v_call: TRBV19

cdr3_nt: TGTGCCAGCAGCGTAGGGCCTTCCTACGAGCAGTACTTC
cdr3_aa: CASSVGPSYEQYF
clone_size: once
d_call: -
j_call: TRBJ2-7
v_call: TRBV9

cdr3_nt: TGTGCCAGCAGAGTACTATACAGGGACACTGAAGCTTTCTTT
cdr3_aa: CASRVLYRDTEAFF
clone_size: -
d_call: -
j_call: TRBJ1-1
v_call: TRBV11-1

cdr3_nt: TGCAGCGTTGTTGGAAAGCCTGGGGCCAACGTCCTGACTTTC
cdr3_aa: CSVVGKPGANVLTF
clone_size: few
d_call: -
j_call: TRBJ2-6
v_call: TRBV29-1

cdr3_nt: TGCGCCAGCAGCTTGAGGCAGGGGTCTGAAGCTTTCTTT
cdr3_aa: CASSLRQGSEAFF
clone_size: -
d_call: -
j_call: TRBJ1-1
v_call: TRBV5-1

cdr3_nt: TGTGCCAGTACAGGGTTTATGCTGAATGAGCAGTTCTTC
cdr3_aa: CASTGFMLNEQFF
clone_size: -
d_call: -
j_call: TRBJ2-1
v_call: TRBV25-1

cdr3_nt: TGTGCCAGCAAGGGGGGGAATCAGCCCCAGCATTTT
cdr3_aa: CASKGGNQPQHF
clone_size: -
d_call: -
j_call: TRBJ1-5
v_call: TRBV2

cdr3_nt: TGTGCCTGGGGTCGGATCTCTGGGGCCAACGTCCTGACTTTC
cdr3_aa: CAWGRISGANVLTF
clone_size: few
d_call: -
j_call: TRBJ2-6
v_call: TRBV30

cdr3_nt: TGTGCCAGCAGCTTCTCGGGCACCGGGGAGCTGTTTTTT
cdr3_aa: CASSFSGTGELFF
clone_size: -
d_call: -
j_call: TRBJ2-2
v_call: TRBV11-2

cdr3_nt: TGTGCCAGCAGCCCCCAAGGGAGGGACGAAAAACTGTTTTTT
cdr3_aa: CASSPQGRDEKLFF
clone_size: once
d_call: -
j_call: TRBJ1-4
v_call: TRBV9

cdr3_nt: TGTGCCAGCTCACCTGAGACCGGGGAGCTGTTTTTT
cdr3_aa: CASSPETGELFF
clone_size: -
d_call: -
j_call: TRBJ2-2
v_call: TRBV18

cdr3_nt: TGTGCCAGTAGTAGACGTTCGGAGAGCGGGGGGGCCGTGCAGTTCTTC
cdr3_aa: CASSRRSESGGAVQFF
clone_size: -
d_call: TRBD2
j_call: TRBJ2-1
v_call: TRBV19

cdr3_nt: TGTGCCAGCAGCTTACTTAGAGCCTACGAGCAGTACTTC
cdr3_aa: CASSLLRAYEQYF
clone_size: -
d_call: -
j_call: TRBJ2-7
v_call: TRBV11-2